This entry describes one T cell receptor beta chain. The antigen is not known. This sample stems from a study of B cell selection in AIRE deficiency. Looked up from germline, CDR1 is ENHRY and CDR2 is SYGVKD. The CDR3 covers 13 residues. Trimming removed 10 bases from V and 1 base from J; junction bases left unmatched: 4. Findings and limits, study-wide: Shared Treg sequences had shorter CDR3s, biased toward rearrangements with few non-templated insertions. Approximately 31% of healthy-shared Treg sequences were found among patient Tconv cells. Of more than 3,000 shared Treg TCRbeta sequences, over 25% were healthy-only, just under 9.5% patient-only.

The sorted conventional CD4 T cells were gated as CD4+CD127+. Here immunoSEQ multiplex PCR was the method, and the copy in TCRdb shows in-frame clones only, minus some. The table lists fewer than 30,000 clones, 90% to 98% of them singletons. The material sequenced was CD4+CD127+ conventional T cells sorted from PBMCs. This sequence was found in a human donor in good health. The rearrangement uses TRBV10-3 and TRBJ2-3; 8 nucleotides align to TRBD1. CDR3 protein: CATQTGGTDTQYF. CDR3 nucleotide sequence: TGTGCCACACAGACAGGGGGCACAGATACGCAGTATTTT.